This TCR beta chain was profiled in a study of T cells in Graves' hyperthyroidism and ophthalmopathy. Looking at the study overall: Initial diagnosis, before any treatment, was when peripheral blood was collected. Study conclusions and caveats: Most thyroid clonotypes with frequency above 0.001 were detected in blood.

This CDR3 comprises 15 residues. Germline V gene data show CDR1 as SNHLY and CDR2 as FYNNEI. J was trimmed by 7 bases and V by 2 bases; bases with no gene match: 3. This clonotype was observed at least ten times. Antigen specificity is unknown. RNA transcripts served as the template for amplifying TCR beta CDR3 regions. HTBI primers drove first-round RT-PCR of the TCR CDR3. TCRdb re-derived calls from the multiplex PCR reads in MiXCR, one entry per CDR3 protein. The table includes roughly 700,000 distinct CDR3 sequences, 15% to 20% detected once. The V call is TRBV2, the J call TRBJ2-2; 11 nucleotides match TRBD2. Sequencing used blood. The clonotype was recovered from a man in his fifties or sixties with Graves' hyperthyroidism. The CDR3 here is CASSELAGGVGELFF. The CDR3 DNA is TGTGCCAGCAGTGAATTAGCGGGAGGGGTCGGGGAGCTGTTTTTT.